These 30 T cell receptor beta chains originate from one sample sequenced in a study of blood T cell repertoires in COVID-19. This table comes from immunoSEQ multiplex PCR, and its TCRdb copy is limited to in-frame clones, with some not included. The data contain some 56,000 clones, 75% to 90% of them singletons. Sequencing input: peripheral blood. The receptor set was obtained from an older woman with COVID-19, enrolled during active disease.

The J gene is TRBJ2-1, the V gene TRBV7-9, with 7 bases fitting TRBD2. Germline V gene data show CDR1 as SEHNR and CDR2 as FQNEAQ (reference sequence). The CDR3 spans 14 residues. Trimming cost V 5 bases and J 6 bases; bases outside gene matches: 7. CDR3 region: CASSLSGTTNEQFF. The CDR3 DNA reads TGTGCCAGCAGCCTATCCGGGACTACCAATGAGCAGTTCTTC.

The rearrangement uses TRBV28 and TRBJ1-5; D possibly corresponds to TRBD1 (5 bases). V dropped 6 bases and J dropped 0 bases, with 15 bases sitting between them. CDR1 is MDHEN, CDR2 SYDVKM, per germline. The CDR3 covers 16 residues. CDR3 DNA sequence: TGTGCCAGCAGATCCCCGACAGCACATAGCAATCAGCCCCAGCATTTT. It is translated as CASRSPTAHSNQPQHF.

The rearrangement joins TRBV30 to TRBJ1-1; possibly TRBD1 for D (5 bases). The ends were cut back, 2 bases at V and 6 bases at J, with 13 bases in the middle. This CDR3 is built from 13 residues. Germline lookup yields CDR1 GTSNPN and CDR2 SVGIG (reference sequence). CDR3 nucleotides: TGTGCCTGGAGTCCCGCAGGGCAGGCTGAAGCTTTCTTT. Its translation is CAWSPAGQAEAFF. Filled out from reference TRBV30 and TRBJ1-1, the complete variable domain reads SQTIHQWPATLVQPVGSPLSLECTVEGTSNPNLYWYRQAAGRGLQLLFYSVGIGQISSEVPQNLSASRPQDRQFILSSKKLLLSDSGFYLCAWSPAGQAEAFFGQGTRLTVV.

The chain has TRBV7-8 and TRBJ1-1; D is undetermined. The CDR3 sequence is 13 residues long. In germline, CDR1 is SGHVS, CDR2 FQNEAQ. Trimming cost V 4 bases and J 0 bases, with 6 bases left between them. The CDR3 nucleotides read TGTGCCAGCAGCTCGCGGGTGAACACTGAAGCTTTCTTT. It yields the protein CASSSRVNTEAFF. The complete variable domain, with remaining parts taken from reference TRBV7-8 and TRBJ1-1, reads GAGVSQSPRYKVAKRGQDVALRCDPISGHVSLFWYQQALGQGPEFLTYFQNEAQLDKSGLPSDRFFAERPEGSVSTLKIQRTQQEDSAVYLCASSSRVNTEAFFGQGTRLTVV.

This chain links TRBV11-3 with TRBJ2-2, with 7 bases that match TRBD1. The CDR3 has 15 amino acids. J was trimmed by 1 base and V by 4 bases; bases with no gene match: 3. Germline V gene lookup returns CDR1 SGHNT and CDR2 YENEEA. This chain's CDR3 is CASSSRDRNTGELFF. CDR3 DNA sequence: TGTGCCAGCAGCTCCCGGGACAGGAACACCGGGGAGCTGTTTTTT.

CDR3 DNA sequence: TGTGCCAGCAGCTTAGATGACGGCAGGGAAGAGACCCAGTACTTC. It yields the protein CASSLDDGREETQYF. This chain links TRBV11-2 with TRBJ2-5, with a tentative D call TRBD1 (5 bases). Germline-derived CDR1 and CDR2 are SGHAT and FQNNGV. This CDR3 comprises 15 residues. V shed 0 bases and J shed 3 bases, with 11 bases lying between them.

The V call is TRBV5-1, the J call TRBJ1-1, with TRBD1 matching 7 bases. The CDR3 sequence is 14 residues long. Looked up from germline, CDR1 is SGHRS and CDR2 is YFSETQ. V shed 1 base, J shed 6 bases, and the junction held 6 bases outside the gene matches. Here the CDR3 reads CASSLWYRGSEAFF. The CDR3 nucleotides read TGCGCCAGCAGCTTGTGGTACAGGGGATCTGAAGCTTTCTTT.

The V gene is TRBV4-1, the J gene TRBJ1-2; the match to TRBD1 covers 8 bases. Germline trimming cut 2 bases from V and 4 bases from J; bases unmatched to any gene: 9. Per the germline V gene, CDR1 is MGHRA and CDR2 is YSYEKL. The CDR3 is made up of 16 amino acids. The CDR3 sequence: CASSQLSTGVIYGYTF. The CDR3 DNA is TGCGCCAGCAGCCAACTCTCGACAGGGGTGATCTATGGCTACACCTTC.

This clone has a handful of counts. This chain links TRBV5-4 with TRBJ2-2; D not certain. The CDR3 has 13 residues. CDR1 and CDR2 from the germline V gene are SGHNT and YYREEE (reference sequence). V shed 1 base and J shed 6 bases, with 7 bases lying between them. The CDR3 nucleotides are TGTGCCAGCAGCTTGAGCACCGCCGGGGAGCTGTTTTTT. Protein sequence: CASSLSTAGELFF.

V usage is TRBV11-3 and J usage is TRBJ2-6; D might be TRBD1 (5 bases). Trimming left V 5 bases short and J 4 bases short, with 9 bases between. The CDR3 totals 14 residues. The germline CDR1 and CDR2 sequences are SGHNT and YENEEA. CDR3 amino acids: CASSRGFGANVLTF. In DNA, the CDR3 is TGTGCCAGCAGCAGGGGCTTCGGGGCCAACGTCCTGACTTTC.

V gene TRBV9 combines with J gene TRBJ2-5, with 8 bases identical to TRBD1. The CDR3 runs to 16 residues. J was trimmed by 5 bases and V by 4 bases; bases with no gene match: 13. Germline assignment: CDR1 SGDLS and CDR2 YYNGEE. The CDR3 nucleotides read TGTGCCAGCAGCTCCCGGGACAGGAGGTCGAGCGAGACCCAGTACTTC. Translation: CASSSRDRRSSETQYF.

This clone was detected a few times. The chain is built from TRBV6-5 and TRBJ1-2; D gene uncertain. CDR3 size: 11 residues. CDR1 is MNHEY and CDR2 is SVGAGI in the germline V gene. Trimming removed 8 bases from V and 5 bases from J, with 9 bases in between. This CDR3 is CASGERYGYTF. CDR3 DNA: TGTGCCAGCGGAGAGAGATATGGCTACACCTTC.

The chain has TRBV2 and TRBJ2-7; 13 positions agree with TRBD2. Germline CDR1 and CDR2: SNHLY and FYNNEI. CDR3 length equals 16 residues. The junction had 6 bases not matched to a gene; V was cut back by 5 bases and J by 2 bases. Written as DNA, the CDR3 is TGTGCCAGCAGTCAGGCAGGGACTAGCGGGGCCTACGAGCAGTACTTC. As protein: CASSQAGTSGAYEQYF.

The V call is TRBV7-9, the J call TRBJ1-6, with D maybe TRBD1 (5 bases). The CDR3 runs 17 residues. Between the trimmed V and J ends, which lost 5 bases and 0 bases, there was a span of 14 bases. Per the germline V gene, CDR1 is SEHNR and CDR2 is FQNEAQ (reference sequence). The DNA for the CDR3 is TGTGCCAGCAGCACACTGGGGGGGAGCTCCTATAATTCACCCCTCCACTTT. This translates into CASSTLGGSSYNSPLHF.

The chain carries TRBV7-6 and TRBJ1-6; D is undetermined. There are 15 residues in the CDR3. V lost 3 bases and J 7 bases, leaving 13 bases between the germline ends. From germline, CDR1 is SGHVS and CDR2 FNYEAQ. CDR3 DNA sequence: TGTGCCAGCAGCTTGGAACCCTCAGGCAATTCACCCCTCCACTTT. It translates to CASSLEPSGNSPLHF.

The chain recombines TRBV7-2 with TRBJ1-2; TRBD1 agrees at 8 bases. The CDR3 is 15 amino acids. V shed 2 bases, J shed 4 bases, and the junction held 6 bases outside the gene matches. Per the germline V gene, CDR1 is SGHTA and CDR2 is FQGNSA. For the CDR3, the DNA is TGTGCCAGCAGCTTAAACCCCGGGACAGGCTATGGCTACACCTTC. Its translation: CASSLNPGTGYGYTF.

The rearrangement joins TRBV19 to TRBJ1-1; 7 positions match TRBD1. The CDR3 is 13 residues long. From germline, CDR1 is LNHDA and CDR2 SQIVND (reference sequence). V lost 10 bases to trimming and J lost 0 bases; unmatched junction nucleotides: 5. The CDR3 protein is CATGTDLNTEAFF. CDR3 bases: TGTGCCACTGGGACAGACCTGAACACTGAAGCTTTCTTT.

This rearrangement joins TRBV5-1 to TRBJ1-2; 7 bases line up with TRBD1. Germline CDR1 is SGHRS and CDR2 is YFSETQ. There are 12 residues in the CDR3. J gave up 5 bases and V 7 bases, and 5 bases lay outside the gene matches. CDR3 in DNA: TGCGCCAGCGCGGGACAGTTTTATGGCTACACCTTC. Amino acids: CASAGQFYGYTF.

This CDR3 is CASSAGGGRQGSLHF. The DNA of the CDR3 is TGTGCCAGCAGCGCAGGGGGTGGAAGGCAGGGGTCCCTCCACTTT. This chain joins TRBV9 and TRBJ1-6; 7 bases map to TRBD1. Looked up from germline, CDR1 is SGDLS and CDR2 is YYNGEE. V lost 3 bases, J lost 14 bases, and 14 bases stayed unmatched. The CDR3 consists of 15 residues. The whole variable domain, filled in from reference TRBV9 and TRBJ1-6, reads DSGVTQTPKHLITATGQRVTLRCSPRSGDLSVYWYQQSLDQGLQFLIQYYNGEERAKGNILERFSAQQFPDLHSELNLSSLELGDSALYFCASSAGGGRQGSLHFGNGTRLTVT.

This sequence joins TRBV7-9 and TRBJ1-1, with a weak D call TRBD1 (5 bases). The CDR3 runs 14 residues. Germline V gene lookup returns CDR1 SEHNR and CDR2 FQNEAQ (reference sequence). Trimming left V 3 bases short and J 0 bases short, with 8 bases between. The CDR3 DNA reads as TGTGCCAGCAGCTTGGGGCCATTGAACACTGAAGCTTTCTTT. Residues: CASSLGPLNTEAFF.

The chain combines TRBV25-1 with TRBJ2-3, with TRBD2 matching over 7 bases. With V trimmed by 6 bases and J by 4 bases, 4 bases remained unmatched. Germline V gives CDR1 MGHDK, CDR2 SYGVNS. CDR3 length: 13 amino acids. The CDR3 here is CASSPGGSDTQYF. As DNA, the CDR3 is TGTGCCAGCAGCCCGGGAGGATCAGATACGCAGTATTTT.

V gene TRBV9 combines with J gene TRBJ2-7; tentatively, D is TRBD1 (6 bases). Germline V CDR1 and CDR2: SGDLS, YYNGEE. Trimming left V 4 bases short and J 3 bases short, with 14 bases between. The CDR3 is 14 amino acids. The CDR3 bases are TGTGCCAGCAGCCCCCCGGGACACCACTACGAGCAGTACTTC. Translation: CASSPPGHHYEQYF.

This clone was seen just once. The chain joins TRBV5-4 to TRBJ2-7; the match to TRBD2 covers 7 bases. This CDR3 has 13 residues. Trimming took 10 bases from V and 6 from J; bases not matched to a gene: 13. Germline lookup yields CDR1 SGHNT and CDR2 YYREEE (reference sequence). CDR3 residues: CAAGVGNGGEQYF. As DNA, the CDR3 is TGTGCCGCGGGGGTGGGAAATGGGGGCGAGCAGTACTTC.

This chain's CDR3 is CAWRGGQVNTEAFF. The CDR3 DNA sequence: TGTGCCTGGAGGGGGGGACAGGTGAACACTGAAGCTTTCTTT. This chain uses TRBV30 with TRBJ1-1; 8 bases are a match to TRBD1. The CDR3 consists of 14 residues. With V trimmed by 3 bases and J by 0 bases, 3 bases remained unmatched. Germline V gene data show CDR1 as GTSNPN and CDR2 as SVGIG (reference sequence).

The chain employs TRBV10-3 and TRBJ1-6; tentative D call: TRBD1 (5 bases). Germline values: CDR1 ENHRY, CDR2 SYGVKD. The CDR3 is 15 residues long. Trimming shortened V by 0 bases and J by 9 bases, and 12 bases separated the two germline ends. The CDR3 reads CAISESKGQLSPLHF. CDR3 nucleotides: TGTGCCATCAGTGAGTCGAAGGGGCAGCTTTCACCCCTCCACTTT.

V and J are TRBV6-1 and TRBJ1-2; TRBD1 might be the D (5 bases). Trimming pared 1 base from V and 3 bases from J, leaving 6 bases between. The CDR3 is made up of 13 amino acids. Germline CDR1 MNHNS, CDR2 SASEGT. This chain's CDR3 is CASSEGQYYGYTF. For the CDR3, the DNA is TGTGCCAGCAGTGAAGGACAGTACTATGGCTACACCTTC.

In this sample, this clone turned up once. V and J are TRBV6-5 and TRBJ1-5; D unclear. V dropped 5 bases and J dropped 1 base, with 12 bases sitting between them. Per germline, CDR1 MNHEY and CDR2 SVGAGI. This CDR3 region has 15 residues. CDR3 loop: CASSPRGGSNQPQHF. CDR3 nucleotide sequence: TGTGCCAGCAGTCCCCGGGGAGGGAGCAATCAGCCCCAGCATTTT.

The chain has TRBV28 and TRBJ1-1, with 9 positions matching TRBD1. The CDR3 sequence is 14 residues long. Trimming removed 7 bases from V and 2 bases from J; junction bases left unmatched: 5. Germline V gene sequence: CDR1 MDHEN, CDR2 SYDVKM. CDR3 sequence (DNA): TGTGCCAGCAATCCGGGACAGGGTAACACTGAAGCTTTCTTT. It is translated as CASNPGQGNTEAFF.

The chain links TRBV4-2 to TRBJ2-7; D might be TRBD1 (5 bases). Germline V gene lookup returns CDR1 LGHNA and CDR2 YNFKEQ. Trimming removed 0 bases from V and 2 bases from J, with 14 bases in between. There are 16 residues in the CDR3. The CDR3 DNA sequence: TGTGCCAGCAGCCAAGATGAGTCAGGACAAACCTACGAGCAGTACTTC. Protein: CASSQDESGQTYEQYF.

The chain links TRBV6-5 to TRBJ2-7, with TRBD2 as a possible D gene (5 bases). Germline lookup yields CDR1 MNHEY and CDR2 SVGAGI. This CDR3 spans 15 amino acids. The V gene lost 4 bases and the J gene lost 1 base, with 14 bases spanning the gap. In DNA form, the CDR3 reads TGTGCCAGCAGTTTGCGGGCGTCGGTGTCCTACGAGCAGTACTTC. Translation: CASSLRASVSYEQYF.